This section outlines one T cell receptor beta chain sequence together with its context. This entry is derived from a study of OX40 agonist ivuxolimab in advanced cancers. Background on the study: Dose-escalation cases comprised hepatocellular carcinoma, melanoma, renal cell or head and neck cancer.

Generated by immunoSEQ multiplex PCR, the TCRdb table keeps only in-frame clones and is missing some. The table includes around 50,000 clones, about 79% detected once. This TCR was sampled from an adult with an advanced solid tumor such as melanoma, head and neck, liver or kidney cancer. Sequencing was performed on CD4+ or CD8+ T cells sorted from blood, taken in a trial of the OX40 agonist ivuxolimab.

The CDR3 nucleotides are TGTGCCAGCAGTTCCACAGGGGGGAGTCAGCCCCAGCATTTT. This translates into CASSSTGGSQPQHF. The V call is TRBV6-6, the J call TRBJ1-5; TRBD1 matches 8 bases. V dropped 4 bases and J dropped 6; count of bases not matched to a gene: 5. The V gene's germline CDR1 is MNHNY and CDR2 SVGAGI (reference sequence). CDR3 length: 14 amino acids.